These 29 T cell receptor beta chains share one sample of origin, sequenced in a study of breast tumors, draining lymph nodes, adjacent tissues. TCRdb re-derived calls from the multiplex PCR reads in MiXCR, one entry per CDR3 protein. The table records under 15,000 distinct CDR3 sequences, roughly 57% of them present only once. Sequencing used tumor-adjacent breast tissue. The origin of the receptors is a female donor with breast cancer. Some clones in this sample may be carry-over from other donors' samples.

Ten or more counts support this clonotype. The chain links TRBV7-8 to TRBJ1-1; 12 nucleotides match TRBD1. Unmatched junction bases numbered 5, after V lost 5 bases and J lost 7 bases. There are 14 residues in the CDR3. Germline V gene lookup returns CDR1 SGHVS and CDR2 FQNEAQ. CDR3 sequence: CASSRGTGGFEAFF. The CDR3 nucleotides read TGTGCCAGCAGCCGGGGGACAGGGGGCTTTGAAGCTTTCTTT.

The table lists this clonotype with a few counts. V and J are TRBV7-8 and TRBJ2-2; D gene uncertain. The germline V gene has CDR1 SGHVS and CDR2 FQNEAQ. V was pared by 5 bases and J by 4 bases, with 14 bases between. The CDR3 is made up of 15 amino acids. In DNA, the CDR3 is TGTGCCAGCAGCCACAGACACATTTTCACCGGGGAGCTGTTTTTT. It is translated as CASSHRHIFTGELFF.

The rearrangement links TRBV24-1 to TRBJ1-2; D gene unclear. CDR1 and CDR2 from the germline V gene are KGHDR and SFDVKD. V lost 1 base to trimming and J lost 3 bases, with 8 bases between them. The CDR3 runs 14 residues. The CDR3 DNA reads TGTGCCACCAGTGATTTTGACAAGGACTATGGCTACACCTTC. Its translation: CATSDFDKDYGYTF.

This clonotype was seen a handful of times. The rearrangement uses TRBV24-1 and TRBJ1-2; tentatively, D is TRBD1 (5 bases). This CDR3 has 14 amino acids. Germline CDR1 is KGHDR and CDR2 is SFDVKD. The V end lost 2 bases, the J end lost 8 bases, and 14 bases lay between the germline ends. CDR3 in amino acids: CATSDWDSFGGYTF. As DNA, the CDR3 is TGTGCCACCAGTGATTGGGACTCCTTTGGGGGCTACACCTTC.

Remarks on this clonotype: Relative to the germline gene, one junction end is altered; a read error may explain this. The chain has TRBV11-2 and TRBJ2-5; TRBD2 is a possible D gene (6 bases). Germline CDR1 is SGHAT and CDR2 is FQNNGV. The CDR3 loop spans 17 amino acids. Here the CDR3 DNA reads TGTGTCAGCAGCTTAGACGGGCCGGGACTGGGGAAAGAGACCCAGTACTTC. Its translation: CVSSLDGPGLGKETQYF.

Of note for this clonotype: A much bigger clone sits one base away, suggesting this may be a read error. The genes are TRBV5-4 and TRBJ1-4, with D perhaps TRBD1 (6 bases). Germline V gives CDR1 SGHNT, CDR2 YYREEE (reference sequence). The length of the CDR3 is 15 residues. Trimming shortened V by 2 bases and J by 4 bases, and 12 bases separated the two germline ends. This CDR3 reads CASSFNRASNEKLFF. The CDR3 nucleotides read TGTGCCAGCAGCTTCAACAGGGCGAGTAATGAAAAACTGTTTTTT.

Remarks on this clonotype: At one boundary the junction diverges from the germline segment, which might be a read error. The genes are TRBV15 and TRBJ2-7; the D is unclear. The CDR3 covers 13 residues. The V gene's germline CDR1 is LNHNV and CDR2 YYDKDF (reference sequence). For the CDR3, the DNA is TGTGCCACCAGCAGCTTAGGTACCTACGTGCAGTACTTC. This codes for CATSSLGTYVQYF.

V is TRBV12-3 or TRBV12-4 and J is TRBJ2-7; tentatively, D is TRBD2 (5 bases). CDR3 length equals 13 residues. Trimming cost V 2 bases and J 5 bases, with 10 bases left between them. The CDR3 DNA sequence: TGTGCCAGCAGTTTATCGGAGGTAGACGAGCAGTACTTC. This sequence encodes CASSLSEVDEQYF.

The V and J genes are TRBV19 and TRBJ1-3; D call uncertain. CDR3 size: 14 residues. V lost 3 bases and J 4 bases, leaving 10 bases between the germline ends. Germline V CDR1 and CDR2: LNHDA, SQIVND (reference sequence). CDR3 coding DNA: TGTGCCAGTAGTATTTATGGGGTCGGAAACACCATATATTTT. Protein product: CASSIYGVGNTIYF.

In DNA, the CDR3 is TGTGCCACCAGCACACCCACTAGCGAGAAACCCTACGAGCAGTACTTC. Translated: CATSTPTSEKPYEQYF. The chain combines TRBV15 with TRBJ2-7; 7 bases match TRBD2. CDR1 is LNHNV and CDR2 is YYDKDF in the germline V gene (reference sequence). The CDR3 has 16 amino acids. V gave up 4 bases and J gave up 2 bases; unmatched junction bases: 11. Full variable domain (outside the CDR3, taken from reference TRBV15 and TRBJ2-7): DAMVIQNPRYQVTQFGKPVTLSCSQTLNHNVMYWYQQKSSQAPKLLFHYYDKDFNNEADTPDNFQSRRPNTSFCFLDIRSPGLGDTAMYLCATSTPTSEKPYEQYFGPGTRLTVT.

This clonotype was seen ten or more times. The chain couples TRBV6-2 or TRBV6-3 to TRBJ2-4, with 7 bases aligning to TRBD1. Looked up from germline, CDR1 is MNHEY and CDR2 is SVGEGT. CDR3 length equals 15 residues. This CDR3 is CVSRDRALAKNIQYF. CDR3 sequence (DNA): TGTGTCAGTCGGGACAGAGCACTAGCCAAAAACATTCAGTACTTC.

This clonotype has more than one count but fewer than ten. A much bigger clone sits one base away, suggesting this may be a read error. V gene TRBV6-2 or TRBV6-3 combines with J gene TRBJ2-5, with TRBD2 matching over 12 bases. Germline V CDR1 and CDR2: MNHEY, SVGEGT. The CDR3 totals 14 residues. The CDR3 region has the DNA TGTGCCAGCATCCGACTAGCGGGGGCCGAGACCCAGTGCTTC. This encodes CASIRLAGAETQCF.

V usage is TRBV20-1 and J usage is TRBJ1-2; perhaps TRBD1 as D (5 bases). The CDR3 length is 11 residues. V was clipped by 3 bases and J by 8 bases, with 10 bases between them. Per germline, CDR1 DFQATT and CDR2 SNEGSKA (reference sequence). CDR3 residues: CSASRDEGYTF. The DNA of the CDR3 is TGCAGTGCTAGCAGGGACGAGGGCTACACCTTC.

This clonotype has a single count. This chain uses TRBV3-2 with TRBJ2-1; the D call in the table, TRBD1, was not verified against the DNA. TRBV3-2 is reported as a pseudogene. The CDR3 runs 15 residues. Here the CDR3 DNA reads TGTGCCACTATCCTTTTCGGGACCCCTAACAATGAGCAGTTCTTC. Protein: CATILFGTPNNEQFF.

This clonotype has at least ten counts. DNA for the CDR3: TGCAGTGCTAGAGAGACGGGGGGCTTCTCCTACGAGCAGTACTTC. Amino acid sequence: CSARETGGFSYEQYF. The rearrangement joins TRBV20-1 to TRBJ2-7; D is perhaps TRBD2 (7 bases). V lost 0 bases and J lost 0, with 12 bases in between. The CDR3 consists of 15 residues. From germline, CDR1 is DFQATT and CDR2 SNEGSKA (reference sequence).

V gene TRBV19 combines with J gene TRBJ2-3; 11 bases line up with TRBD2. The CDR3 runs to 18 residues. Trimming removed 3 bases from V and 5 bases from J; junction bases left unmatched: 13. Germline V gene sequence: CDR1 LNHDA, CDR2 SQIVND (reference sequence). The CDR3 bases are TGTGCCAGTAGTATTATTAGCGGGGGGGCAGTTGGAAGAGATACGCAGTATTTT. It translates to CASSIISGGAVGRDTQYF. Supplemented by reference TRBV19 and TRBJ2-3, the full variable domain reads DGGITQSPKYLFRKEGQNVTLSCEQNLNHDAMYWYRQDPGQGLRLIYYSQIVNDFQKGDIAEGYSVSREKKESFPLTVTSAQKNPTAFYLCASSIISGGAVGRDTQYFGPGTRLTVL.

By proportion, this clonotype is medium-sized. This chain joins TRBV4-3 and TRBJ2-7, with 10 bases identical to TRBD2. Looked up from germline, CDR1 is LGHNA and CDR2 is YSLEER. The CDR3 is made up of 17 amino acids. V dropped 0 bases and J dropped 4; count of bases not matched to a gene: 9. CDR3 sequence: CASSQDLYTSGAYEQYF. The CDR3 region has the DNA TGCGCCAGCAGCCAAGATCTCTATACTAGCGGGGCGTACGAGCAGTACTTC.

The CDR3 loop is CASSPGSGQASSYEQYF. For the CDR3, the DNA is TGTGCCAGCAGCCCGGGGTCGGGACAGGCAAGCTCCTACGAGCAGTACTTC. This chain links TRBV7-8 with TRBJ2-7; 8 nucleotides align to TRBD1. CDR1 and CDR2 (germline): SGHVS, FQNEAQ. The CDR3 covers 17 residues. Trimming removed 5 bases from V and 0 bases from J; junction bases left unmatched: 12.

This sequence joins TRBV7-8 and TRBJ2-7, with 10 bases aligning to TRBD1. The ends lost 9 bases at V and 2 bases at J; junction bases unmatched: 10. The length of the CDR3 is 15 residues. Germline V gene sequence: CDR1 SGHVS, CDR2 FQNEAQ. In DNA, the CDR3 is TGTGCCAGTAGTAGTCGACAGGGGGCCACCTACGAGCAGTACTTC. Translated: CASSSRQGATYEQYF.

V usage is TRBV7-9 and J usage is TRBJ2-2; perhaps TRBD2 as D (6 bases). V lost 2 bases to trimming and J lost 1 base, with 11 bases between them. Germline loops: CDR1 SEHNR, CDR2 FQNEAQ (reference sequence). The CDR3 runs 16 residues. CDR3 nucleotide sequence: TGTGCCAGCAGCTTACGTGCGGGAAAGAACACCGGGGAGCTGTTTTTT. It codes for CASSLRAGKNTGELFF.

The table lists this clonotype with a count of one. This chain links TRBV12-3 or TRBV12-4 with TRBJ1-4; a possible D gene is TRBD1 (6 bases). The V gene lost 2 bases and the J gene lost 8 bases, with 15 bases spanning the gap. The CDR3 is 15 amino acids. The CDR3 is CASSLHGGLGEKLFF. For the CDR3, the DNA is TGTGCCAGCAGTTTACATGGGGGCTTAGGGGAAAAACTGTTTTTT.

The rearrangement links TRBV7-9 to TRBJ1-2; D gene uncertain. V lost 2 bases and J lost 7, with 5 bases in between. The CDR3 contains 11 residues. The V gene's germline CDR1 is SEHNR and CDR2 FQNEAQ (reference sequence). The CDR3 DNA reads TGTGCCAGCAGCTTAATGGTTGGCTACACCTTC. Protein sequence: CASSLMVGYTF.

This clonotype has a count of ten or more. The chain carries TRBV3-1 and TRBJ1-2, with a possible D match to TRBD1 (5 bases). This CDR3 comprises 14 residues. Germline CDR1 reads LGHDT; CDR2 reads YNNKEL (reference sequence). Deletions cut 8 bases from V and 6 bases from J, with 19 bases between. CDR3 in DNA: TGTGCCAGCCCACGAAAGACCGGGGGTAATGGCTACACCTTC. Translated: CASPRKTGGNGYTF.

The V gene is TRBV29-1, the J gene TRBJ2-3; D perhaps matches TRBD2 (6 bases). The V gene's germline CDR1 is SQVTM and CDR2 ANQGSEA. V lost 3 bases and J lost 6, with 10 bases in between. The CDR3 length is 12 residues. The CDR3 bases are TGCAGCGTTGACGCAGGAGGGGATACGCAGTATTTT. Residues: CSVDAGGDTQYF.

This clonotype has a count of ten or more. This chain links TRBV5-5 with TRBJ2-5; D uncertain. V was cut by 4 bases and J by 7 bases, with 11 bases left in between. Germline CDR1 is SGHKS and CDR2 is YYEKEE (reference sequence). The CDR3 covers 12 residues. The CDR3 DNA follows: TGTGCCAGCAGCGACCCAGATTCGACCCAGTACTTC. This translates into CASSDPDSTQYF.

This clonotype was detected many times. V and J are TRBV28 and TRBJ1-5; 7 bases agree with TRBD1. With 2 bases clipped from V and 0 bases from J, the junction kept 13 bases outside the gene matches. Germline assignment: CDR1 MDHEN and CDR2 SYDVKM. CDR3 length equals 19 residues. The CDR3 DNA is TGTGCCAGCAGTTTAAAAGACAGGGTTCTTTCATATAGCAATCAGCCCCAGCATTTT. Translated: CASSLKDRVLSYSNQPQHF.

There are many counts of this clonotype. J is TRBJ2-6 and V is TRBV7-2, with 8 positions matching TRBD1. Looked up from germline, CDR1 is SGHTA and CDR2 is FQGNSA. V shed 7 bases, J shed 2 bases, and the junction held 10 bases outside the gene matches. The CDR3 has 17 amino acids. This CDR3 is CASIPGQGATGANVLTF. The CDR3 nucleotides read TGTGCCAGCATCCCGGGCCAGGGGGCGACTGGGGCCAACGTCCTGACTTTC.

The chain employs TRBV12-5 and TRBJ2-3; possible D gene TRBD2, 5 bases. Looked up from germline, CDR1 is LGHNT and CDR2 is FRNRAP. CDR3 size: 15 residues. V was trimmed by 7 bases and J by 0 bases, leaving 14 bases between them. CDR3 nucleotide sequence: TGTGCTAGTGCCCTAAGGCGGGCGAGCACAGATACGCAGTATTTT. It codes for CASALRRASTDTQYF.

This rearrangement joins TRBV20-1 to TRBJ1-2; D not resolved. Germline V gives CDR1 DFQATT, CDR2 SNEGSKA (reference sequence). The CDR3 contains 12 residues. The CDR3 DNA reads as TGCAGCGCTGAGGGTGAGGGCTATGGCTACACCTTC. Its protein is CSAEGEGYGYTF.